This TCR beta chain was sequenced for a study of cytomegalovirus exposure and HLA in healthy donors. Overall study context: From about 170 million T cells, an earlier analysis saw 120 million or so unique TCR beta sequences. Unique TCRs numbering around 85 million, obtained from HLA-typed donors, made up an early data release.

Germline V lookup: CDR1 MNHEY, CDR2 SVGAGI. V was cut by 6 bases and J by 4 bases, with 15 bases left in between. The CDR3 runs 15 residues. 13 Jbeta primers and 60 Vbeta primers were used for the PCR. TCRdb's copy holds only in-frame clones and misses some; the assay was immunoSEQ multiplex PCR. The repertoire consists of 60,000 or so clones, with less than 75% occurring once and the leading ten covering around 27%. The sequence came from a man between 45 and 60 years old in good health and CMV-seropositive. What was sequenced was PBMCs. The chain employs TRBV6-5 and TRBJ2-2, with D possibly TRBD2 on 6 matching bases. The CDR3 DNA follows: TGTGCCAGCAGCCTGACTAGAAAGGGCACCGGGGAGCTGTTTTTT. Translated, it gives CASSLTRKGTGELFF.